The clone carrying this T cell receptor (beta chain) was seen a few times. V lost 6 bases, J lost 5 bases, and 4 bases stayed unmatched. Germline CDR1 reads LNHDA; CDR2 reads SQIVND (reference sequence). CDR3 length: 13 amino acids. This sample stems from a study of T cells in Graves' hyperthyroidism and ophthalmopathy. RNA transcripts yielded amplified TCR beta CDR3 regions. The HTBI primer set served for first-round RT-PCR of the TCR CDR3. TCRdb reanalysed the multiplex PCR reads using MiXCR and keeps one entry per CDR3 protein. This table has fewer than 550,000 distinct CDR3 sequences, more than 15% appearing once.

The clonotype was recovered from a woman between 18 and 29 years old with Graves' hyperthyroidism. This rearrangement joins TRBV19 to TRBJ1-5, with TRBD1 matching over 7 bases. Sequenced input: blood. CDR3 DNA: TGTGCCAGTAGCATCGGGACAGATCAGCCCCAGCATTTT. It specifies CASSIGTDQPQHF.